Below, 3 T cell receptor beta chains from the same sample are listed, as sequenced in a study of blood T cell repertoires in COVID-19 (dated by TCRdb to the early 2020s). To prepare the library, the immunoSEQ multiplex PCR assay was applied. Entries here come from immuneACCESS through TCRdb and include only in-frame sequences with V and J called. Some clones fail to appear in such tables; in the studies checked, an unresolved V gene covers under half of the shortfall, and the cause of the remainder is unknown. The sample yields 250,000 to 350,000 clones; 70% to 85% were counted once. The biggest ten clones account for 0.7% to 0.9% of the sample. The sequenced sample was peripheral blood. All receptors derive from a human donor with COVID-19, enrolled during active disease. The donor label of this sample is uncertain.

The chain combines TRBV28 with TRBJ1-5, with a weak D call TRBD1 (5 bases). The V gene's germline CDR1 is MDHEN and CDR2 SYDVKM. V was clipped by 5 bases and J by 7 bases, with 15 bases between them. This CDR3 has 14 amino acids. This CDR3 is CASSPKQVGQPQHF. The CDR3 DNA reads TGTGCCAGCAGTCCGAAACAGGTAGGCCAGCCCCAGCATTTT.

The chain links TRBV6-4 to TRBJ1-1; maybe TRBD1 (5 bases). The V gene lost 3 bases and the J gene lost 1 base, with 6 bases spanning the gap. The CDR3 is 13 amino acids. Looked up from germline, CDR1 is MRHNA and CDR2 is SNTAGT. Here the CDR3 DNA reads TGTGCCAGCAGTGAACAGGCGAACACTGAAGCTTTCTTT. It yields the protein CASSEQANTEAFF.

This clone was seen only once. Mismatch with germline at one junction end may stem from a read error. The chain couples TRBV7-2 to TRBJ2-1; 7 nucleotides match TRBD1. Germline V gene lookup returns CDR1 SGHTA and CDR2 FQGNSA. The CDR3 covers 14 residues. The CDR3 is CASRLDQGVGEQFF. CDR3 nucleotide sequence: TGTGCCAGCCGCTTGGACCAGGGGGTGGGTGAGCAGTTCTTC.